The 5 T cell receptor beta chains reported below all come from one sample, sequenced in a study of CD8 T cells in Susac syndrome. It was with random hexamers that about 0.45 to 1 ug RNA was reverse transcribed. TCRdb recomputed calls from the immunoSEQ multiplex PCR reads with MiXCR, one row per CDR3 protein. The sample shows 95,000 to 150,000 distinct CDR3 sequences, roughly 94% of them seen only once. Sequencing was done on a sample of CD8+ T cells from PBMCs. Receptors were obtained from a human donor with Susac syndrome.

In nucleotides, the CDR3 is TGTGCCAGCAGCCTAGCAGGGGGGAGCACCGGGGAGCTGTTTTTT. This codes for CASSLAGGSTGELFF. This chain links TRBV6-5 with TRBJ2-2; the D gene is possibly TRBD1 (7 bases). V was pared by 6 bases and J by 4 bases, with 15 bases between. Germline CDR1 reads MNHEY; CDR2 reads SVGAGI. The CDR3 runs to 15 residues.

The V call is TRBV5-1, the J call TRBJ1-2; weak D call: TRBD1 (6 bases). This CDR3 comprises 11 residues. Germline values: CDR1 SGHRS, CDR2 YFSETQ. V was clipped by 3 bases and J by 14 bases, with 14 bases between them. CDR3 DNA sequence: TGCGCCAGCAGCTGGGGGCATGGCGTGACCTTC. It encodes CASSWGHGVTF.

The rearrangement uses TRBV9 and TRBJ2-1; D remains ambiguous. Germline lookup yields CDR1 SGDLS and CDR2 YYNGEE. The CDR3 spans 14 residues. Trimming left V 4 bases short and J 4 bases short, with 12 bases between. The CDR3 spells CASSPPDGYNEQFF. The CDR3 bases are TGTGCCAGCAGCCCGCCCGATGGGTACAATGAGCAGTTCTTC.

The chain recombines TRBV12-5 with TRBJ2-1; tentatively, D is TRBD1 or TRBD2 (5 bases each). Trimming pared 1 base from V and 4 bases from J, leaving 11 bases between. CDR3 length: 15 amino acids. Germline assignment: CDR1 LGHNT and CDR2 FRNRAP. The CDR3 DNA reads TGTGCTAGTGGTTTGGGGCAGGGAGAGTACAATGAGCAGTTCTTC. Translation gives CASGLGQGEYNEQFF.

The chain recombines TRBV10-3 with TRBJ2-1, with TRBD2 matching over 9 bases. The germline gives CDR1 ENHRY, CDR2 SYGVKD. V lost 3 bases and J lost 3; bases outside the gene matches: 3. The CDR3 loop spans 15 amino acids. CDR3 bases: TGTGCCATCAGTGACGGTAGCGGGGGCTACAATGAGCAGTTCTTC. Protein sequence: CAISDGSGGYNEQFF.